This T cell receptor (beta chain) derives from a study of control samples from healthy donors and cancer patients (TCRdb year 2020). The receptor library was made with the immunoSEQ multiplex PCR assay. This immuneACCESS table, as held by TCRdb, lists in-frame sequences with V and J called but not all clones. Of the missing ones, under half trace to an unresolved V gene in checked studies; the others have no known cause. This sample lists about 95,000 clones; roughly 92% were detected once. 0.92% of the sample lies in the top ten. This clone has more than one count but fewer than ten. The clone's antigen remains unknown. No quality values exist for individual bases; no much larger clone is one base distant. In the germline V gene, CDR1 corresponds to MNHEY and CDR2 to SVGAGI. Trimming removed 5 bases from V and 1 base from J; the gene matches leave 7 bases unexplained. From the cysteine up to the phenylalanine, the CDR3 has a length of 15 residues. CDR3 DNA only is kept here, 45 bases in frame from base 1.

This receptor was obtained from a woman younger than 45 in good health. What was sequenced was blood. In this chain, TRBV6-5 is recombined with TRBJ2-5, with 7 junctional bases fitting TRBD1. The nucleotide sequence is given as TGTGCCAGCAGTCGTCGACAGGGTTCCCAAGAGACCCAGTACTTC. This translates into CASSRRQGSQETQYF.